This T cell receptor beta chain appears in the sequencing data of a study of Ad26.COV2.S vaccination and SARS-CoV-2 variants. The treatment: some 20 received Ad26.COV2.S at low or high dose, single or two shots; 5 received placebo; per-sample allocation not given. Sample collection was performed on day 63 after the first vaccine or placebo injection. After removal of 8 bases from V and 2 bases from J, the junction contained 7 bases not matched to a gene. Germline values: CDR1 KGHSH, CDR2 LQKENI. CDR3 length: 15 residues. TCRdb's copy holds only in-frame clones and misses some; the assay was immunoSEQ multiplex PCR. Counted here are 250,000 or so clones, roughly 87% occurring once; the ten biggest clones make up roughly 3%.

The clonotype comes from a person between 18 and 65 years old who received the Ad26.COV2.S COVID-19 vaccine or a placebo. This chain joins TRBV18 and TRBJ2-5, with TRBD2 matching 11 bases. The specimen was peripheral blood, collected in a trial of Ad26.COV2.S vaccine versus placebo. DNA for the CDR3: TGTGCCAGCCGCCCGGGACTAGCGGTGCAAGAGACCCAGTACTTC. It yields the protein CASRPGLAVQETQYF.